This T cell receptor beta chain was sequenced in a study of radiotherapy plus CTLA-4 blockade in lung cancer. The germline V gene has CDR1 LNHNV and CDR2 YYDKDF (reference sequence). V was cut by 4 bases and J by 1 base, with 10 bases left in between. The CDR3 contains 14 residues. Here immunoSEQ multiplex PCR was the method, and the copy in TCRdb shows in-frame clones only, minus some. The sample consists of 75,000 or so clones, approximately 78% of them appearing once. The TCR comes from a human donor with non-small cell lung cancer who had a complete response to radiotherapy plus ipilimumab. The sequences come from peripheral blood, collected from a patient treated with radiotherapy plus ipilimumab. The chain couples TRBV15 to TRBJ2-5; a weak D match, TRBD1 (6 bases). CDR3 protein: CATSTGDSQETQYF. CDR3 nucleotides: TGTGCCACCAGCACAGGGGATTCCCAAGAGACCCAGTACTTC.